Detailed here is one T cell receptor beta chain. No antigen is known for it. This entry is derived from a study of cytomegalovirus exposure and HLA in healthy donors. Study-level results: Overall, around 160 TCR beta chains were annotated as cytomegalovirus-associated.

The CDR3 length is 14 residues. V lost 3 bases and J lost 0, with 7 bases in between. Germline values: CDR1 SGHRS, CDR2 YFSETQ. PCR involved 60 Vbeta and 13 Jbeta primers. Sequencing used immunoSEQ multiplex PCR; TCRdb keeps in-frame clones, though not all of them. The sample has 200,000 or so clones, roughly four fifths seen once; the top ten hold roughly 0.097%. This TCR came from a boy between 2 and 10 years old in good health and CMV-seronegative. The chain has TRBV5-1 and TRBJ2-1; the D is unclear. The material sequenced was PBMCs. The CDR3 here is CASSSRHSYNEQFF. DNA of the CDR3: TGCGCCAGCAGCTCGCGCCACTCCTACAATGAGCAGTTCTTC.